This T cell receptor (beta chain) was sequenced in a study of control samples from healthy donors and cancer patients. TCRdb's copy holds only in-frame clones and misses some; the assay was immunoSEQ multiplex PCR. The sample records under 200,000 clones, roughly 94% being singletons. CDR1 KGHSH and CDR2 LQKENI come from the germline V gene. This CDR3 region has 18 residues. The ends lost 1 base at V and 0 bases at J; junction bases unmatched: 6. The genes are TRBV18 and TRBJ1-6; 7 bases agree with TRBD1. The receptor was isolated from a man in his sixties with colorectal cancer. The specimen sequenced was PBMCs. CDR3 in DNA: TGTGCCAGCTCACCACGGGACAGATCGAGCTCCTATAATTCACCCCTCCACTTT. It encodes CASSPRDRSSSYNSPLHF. Using reference TRBV18 and TRBJ1-6 for the parts outside the CDR3, the full variable domain is NAGVMQNPRHLVRRRGQEARLRCSPMKGHSHVYWYRQLPEEGLKFMVYLQKENIIDESGMPKERFSAEFPKEGPSILRIQQVVRGDSAAYFCASSPRDRSSSYNSPLHFGNGTRLTVT.